The source of this TCR beta chain is a study of blood T cell repertoires in COVID-19. Background on the study: Sites in the United States, Italy and Spain provided acute and convalescent COVID-19 samples. In each case, the material was cDNA or gDNA derived from T cells, B-cell-depleted T cells, or PBMCs.

Under the authors' procedure: Amplification with reference gene primers provided the estimates of nucleated cell counts. Some clones are missing from TCRdb's copy, which holds only in-frame ones; the method was immunoSEQ multiplex PCR. V, J and clone size were drawn from that table, and D and trimming were deduced from the DNA. The sample lists around 300,000 clones, around 90% occurring once. The trim removed 6 bases at V and 8 bases at J, leaving 10 bases unmatched. Germline assignment: CDR1 SGHTA and CDR2 FQGNSA. There are 15 residues in the CDR3. This clone has just a few counts. The source is a woman aged 40 to 55 who had recovered from COVID-19. Sequencing was carried out using peripheral blood. The V call is TRBV7-2, the J call TRBJ2-1; 10 positions match TRBD2. For the CDR3, the DNA is TGTGCCAGCAGAGGCCTAGCGGGAGTAGGCCATGAGCAGTTCTTC. It specifies CASRGLAGVGHEQFF.